Below, 2 T cell receptor beta chains from the same sample are listed, as sequenced in a study of T cell responses to AZD1222 COVID-19 vaccine. Clones were sequenced by immunoSEQ multiplex PCR, and TCRdb holds only the in-frame ones, with some missing. The repertoire includes under 80,000 clones, approximately 80% of them detected once, and 21% sits in the top ten. Here the sequenced sample was peripheral blood, taken on day 0 of AZD1222 vaccination. These receptors were collected from an adult in good health.

The V and J genes are TRBV28 and TRBJ1-2; a possible D gene is TRBD1 (5 bases). V lost 5 bases, J lost 10 bases, and 20 bases lay in between. CDR1 MDHEN and CDR2 SYDVKM come from the germline V gene. The CDR3 is 14 amino acids. Here the CDR3 reads CASSPRSLGEFYTF. CDR3 coding DNA: TGTGCCAGCAGTCCCCGTTCTTTAGGGGAATTCTACACCTTC.

This clone was observed a single time. The rearrangement links TRBV27 to TRBJ1-2, with D uncertain. This CDR3 is 13 amino acids long. CDR1 and CDR2 (germline): MNHEY, SMNVEV (reference sequence). V shed 6 bases and J shed 1 base, with 9 bases lying between them. The CDR3 nucleotides read TGTGCCAGCAGACTCCATGGTAACTATGGCTACACCTTC. Translation: CASRLHGNYGYTF.